The present entry profiles one T cell receptor (beta chain) with its context. This clonotype was seen repeatedly, ten times or more. It lacks a known antigen. It has no much larger one-base neighbor in the sample; base qualities were not kept. In the ophthalmopathy patients, disease was moderately to severely active, with a Clinical Activity Score of 3 or more, a NOSPECS grade of 4 or more, and a duration of less than 3 months. Patients with uncontrolled infections, other autoimmune diseases, pregnancy or lactation were excluded. Diagnoses were based on clinical symptoms, serum thyroxine and TRAb, thyroid ultrasound and orbital computed tomography. Ficoll-Paque density gradient centrifugation was used to isolate PBMCs from about 10 ml of fresh peripheral blood. Total RNA was extracted using Trizol reagent, and RNA quality was assessed on an Agilent 2100 Bioanalyzer. The sample comes from a study of T cells in Graves' hyperthyroidism and ophthalmopathy (dated by TCRdb to between 2017 and 2020). As for the study more broadly: Peripheral blood was sampled at the time of initial diagnosis, prior to any treatment. TCR Vbeta CDR3 sequencing of 140 or so peripheral blood samples (about 45 ophthalmopathy, over 70 hyperthyroidism and around 17 progressor patients) is reported in the paper. The study also compared thyroid tissue and blood T-cell repertoires from 5 to 7 Graves' hyperthyroidism patients. A discovery cohort of roughly 96 patients, about 44 with Graves' ophthalmopathy and fewer than 65 with stable Graves' hyperthyroidism, was used to find distinguishing TCR V-J signatures. The approximately 97 discovery patients were randomly divided into training and test sets at a 7:3 ratio. An independent validation cohort of about 20 hyperthyroidism patients and 17 patients who later progressed to ophthalmopathy tested prospective prediction of ophthalmopathy. After sampling, hyperthyroidism patients received methimazole starting at 30 mg daily, and ophthalmopathy patients received high-dose intravenous methylprednisolone. Broader findings and caveats from the paper: In validation, progression to ophthalmopathy was predicted by the model with 70.59% sensitivity and roughly 76% specificity, a median of 6.5 months before onset. In cross-validation, a model built on a 13 V-J signature told ophthalmopathy apart from stable hyperthyroidism with just under 90% sensitivity and about 81% specificity, and in testing the same model reached 80%/75%. Sample size was not statistically predetermined, and investigators were not blinded to group allocation. Most expanded thyroid clonotypes (frequency above 0.001) were also found in blood, which suggests that blood repertoires may mirror thyroid immune responses.

The TCR beta CDR3 regions were amplified from RNA transcripts. The first round of RT-PCR for the TCR CDR3 was performed with the HTBI primer set and the Qiagen OneStep RT-PCR kit. Libraries were constructed in a second round of multiplex PCR, after which size selection and purification were performed. The libraries were sequenced on an Illumina HiSeq2000 using paired-end 100 bp reads. On the study's bioinformatics: SOAPnuke was used to process the raw data, removing reads that contained adapters or uncalled bases, had a mean Phred below 15, or lacked an exact match to the constant primer or identifier. High-quality paired reads were merged with COPE v1.2.5, and unique nucleotide sequences were defined as clonotypes. MiTCR v1.1 was used to align clonotypes to the IMGT TRBV, TRBD and TRBJ reference segments. The analysis included only V-J combinations with a frequency above 0.0001, which together covered 99.2% of the repertoires. A TCS score was defined as the ratio between F50 (clonal expansion) and ExV (chaos), using BLOSUM62-based TCRdist between CDR3 peptides within each V-J. Welch's t-statistics and random forest reduced 514 V-J features to 13, which were used in a naive Bayes classifier (R e1071). TCRdb itself trimmed the public reads at Q25 with fastp, ran MiXCR and retained productive beta chains. For every CDR3 protein sequence, its rows merge into one entry that carries the most common genes and DNA. TCRdb assigned the V and J calls; the authors' analysis was not used. The sample table holds around 600,000 distinct CDR3 sequences, of which around 13% were seen once. The top ten clones comprise about an eighth of the sample.

CDR1 and CDR2 (LGHNA, YSLEER) derive from the germline V gene. V gives up 3 bases and J gives up 1 base, and the segment between their germline ends measures 10 bases. From the cysteine through the phenylalanine, the CDR3 covers 15 amino acids. The read is trimmed to its CDR3 DNA, 45 bases read in frame from base 1. The sequence came from a woman in her forties or fifties with Graves' ophthalmopathy. Sequenced: blood. The rearranged chain carries TRBV4-3 and TRBJ1-5; the D gene is not confidently resolved. The CDR3 region reads CASSQGVVSNQPQHF. The DNA sequence is TGCGCCAGCAGCCAGGGTGTAGTAAGCAATCAGCCCCAGCATTTT.